This T cell receptor beta chain was retrieved from a study of Tregs in tolerant kidney transplant recipients. Study details: Mixed chimerism was transient after nonmyeloablative marrow transplants from related graft donors. Broader study findings: The most relevant donor-specific Treg TCRbeta repertoire apparently came from expansion with activated donor B cells.

The CDR3 contains 13 residues. Trimming took 0 bases from V and 4 from J, leaving 7 bases between them. Germline assignment: CDR1 SGHDT and CDR2 YYEEEE. With respect to this clone: Its antigen is currently unknown.

CD4+CD25+CD127- Tregs, CD4+CD25- non-Tregs, CD4 and CD8 cells were sorted. Clones were read by immunoSEQ multiplex PCR, and TCRdb kept only the in-frame ones, dropping some. The data show around 70,000 clones, over 85% seen once. The sequencing here drew on CD8+ T cells from blood, taken before the transplant. This clonotype originated in a human donor who received a combined kidney and bone marrow transplant. This rearrangement joins TRBV5-6 to TRBJ2-5; D perhaps matches TRBD1 (5 bases). CDR3 amino acids: CASSLGQGETQYF. The CDR3 nucleotides read TGTGCCAGCAGCTTGGGGCAGGGAGAGACCCAGTACTTC.